The clone carrying this T cell receptor (beta chain) was seen repeatedly, ten times or more. J lost 2 bases, V lost 6 bases, and 6 bases had no gene match. The length of the CDR3 is 14 residues. This sample was taken from a study of early T cells in non-severe SARS-CoV-2 infection. TCRdb re-called the 5' RACE reads through MiXCR, storing one row per CDR3 protein. This table has some 27,000 distinct CDR3 sequences, around 5.1% appearing once. J is TRBJ2-7 and V is TRBV12-3 or TRBV12-4; 8 bases line up with TRBD2. The sequence was obtained from an adult who was a healthcare worker with PCR-confirmed SARS-CoV-2 infection or an uninfected control (not recorded which). Sequenced input: whole blood. Written as DNA, the CDR3 is TGTGCCAGCAGCAAGCGGGAGAGCGCCTACGAGCAGTACTTC. Its translation is CASSKRESAYEQYF.